This entry lists 12 T cell receptor beta chains sequenced from one sample in a study of cytomegalovirus exposure and HLA in healthy donors. Use of 60 Vbeta and 13 Jbeta primers characterized the PCR. Produced via immunoSEQ multiplex PCR; TCRdb's table is partial and in-frame only. The data show about 150,000 clones, around 80% seen once. Specimen: PBMCs. These receptors came from a male donor in good health and CMV-seronegative.

This clone was counted between two and nine times. CDR3 DNA sequence: TGCGCCAGCAGCACGAGCTCCTACAATGAGCAGTTCTTC. Amino acid sequence: CASSTSSYNEQFF. The J gene is TRBJ2-1, the V gene TRBV5-1; D uncertain. CDR1 is SGHRS and CDR2 is YFSETQ in the germline V gene. V was pared by 4 bases and J by 0 bases, with 5 bases between. The CDR3 is made up of 13 amino acids.

This clone has a handful of counts. The rearrangement uses TRBV4-3 and TRBJ2-1; maybe TRBD2 (5 bases). This CDR3 is built from 14 residues. Trimming left V 6 bases short and J 3 bases short, with 12 bases between. Per germline, CDR1 LGHNA and CDR2 YSLEER. The CDR3 DNA sequence: TGCGCCAGCAGACCGGACTTGCGCTACAATGAGCAGTTCTTC. It is translated as CASRPDLRYNEQFF.

This chain connects TRBV6-1 to TRBJ1-5; tentative D call: TRBD1 (5 bases). The CDR3 is 15 residues long. CDR1 and CDR2 from the germline V gene are MNHNS and SASEGT. V dropped 5 bases and J dropped 3 bases, with 14 bases sitting between them. CDR3 loop: CASSQIRAPNQPQHF. CDR3 in DNA: TGTGCCAGCAGTCAAATCAGGGCACCCAATCAGCCCCAGCATTTT.

The chain joins TRBV14 to TRBJ2-2; 8 nucleotides agree with TRBD2. Germline V gene lookup returns CDR1 SGHDN and CDR2 FVKESK. The ends lost 4 bases at V and 4 bases at J; junction bases unmatched: 5. The CDR3 length is 15 residues. As DNA, the CDR3 is TGTGCCAGCAGCCGAGCGGGGGCACCCACCGGGGAGCTGTTTTTT. It yields the protein CASSRAGAPTGELFF.

V gene TRBV7-2 combines with J gene TRBJ2-7; 9 bases agree with TRBD1. This CDR3 has 15 amino acids. V lost 5 bases to trimming and J lost 3 bases; unmatched junction nucleotides: 8. Germline loops: CDR1 SGHTA, CDR2 FQGNSA. In nucleotides, the CDR3 is TGTGCCAGCAGCCGGGAAGGACAGGGGTTCTACGAGCAGTACTTC. Its protein product is CASSREGQGFYEQYF.

The V gene is TRBV5-1, the J gene TRBJ2-2; a weak D match, TRBD2 (6 bases). CDR1 SGHRS and CDR2 YFSETQ come from the germline V gene. Trimming removed 4 bases at V and 8 bases at J, with 18 bases between. The length of the CDR3 is 15 residues. The CDR3 loop is CASSVDLAGIGELFF. The CDR3 DNA sequence: TGCGCCAGCAGCGTCGACTTGGCGGGGATAGGGGAGCTGTTTTTT.

This sequence joins TRBV4-1 and TRBJ1-5; possibly TRBD1 for D (6 bases). The CDR3 contains 13 residues. With 2 bases removed from V and 5 bases from J, the gap between germline ends came to 7 bases. CDR1 MGHRA and CDR2 YSYEKL come from the germline V gene. CDR3 in amino acids: CASSQRQDQPQHF. CDR3 DNA sequence: TGCGCCAGCAGCCAACGACAGGATCAGCCCCAGCATTTT.

The gene calls are TRBV7-8 and TRBJ2-1, with no clear D. V shed 1 base and J shed 0 bases, with 7 bases lying between them. CDR3 size: 15 residues. Germline V lookup: CDR1 SGHVS, CDR2 FQNEAQ. The CDR3 loop reads CASSLVRSSYNEQFF. CDR3 nucleotides: TGTGCCAGCAGCTTAGTTAGGAGCTCCTACAATGAGCAGTTCTTC.

CDR3 residues: CASSSNRGRSETQYF. CDR3 DNA: TGTGCCAGCAGCTCGAACAGGGGGCGCTCAGAGACCCAGTACTTC. The V gene is TRBV5-4, the J gene TRBJ2-5; the match to TRBD1 covers 9 bases. The CDR3 length is 15 residues. Per germline, CDR1 SGHNT and CDR2 YYREEE (reference sequence). V shed 3 bases and J 4 bases; nucleotides not matched to a gene: 7.

The chain has TRBV18 and TRBJ1-2; D remains unclear. From germline, CDR1 is KGHSH and CDR2 LQKENI. The CDR3 length is 13 residues. The ends were cut back, 4 bases at V and 7 bases at J, with 13 bases in the middle. The CDR3 loop reads CASSLQKEGGYTF. For the CDR3, the DNA is TGTGCCAGCTCACTACAAAAAGAGGGTGGCTACACCTTC.

This rearrangement joins TRBV6-6 to TRBJ2-7, with TRBD1 matching over 9 bases. The CDR3 has 16 amino acids. Trimming cost V 7 bases and J 5 bases; bases outside gene matches: 15. Germline V gene sequence: CDR1 MNHNY, CDR2 SVGAGI (reference sequence). The CDR3 is CASKDSGTGIFDEQYF. CDR3 bases: TGTGCCAGCAAAGATTCCGGGACAGGGATATTCGACGAGCAGTACTTC.

Here the CDR3 reads CASSARGLNTEAFF. CDR3 sequence (DNA): TGTGCCAGCAGCGCCAGGGGGCTGAACACTGAAGCTTTCTTT. V gene TRBV5-4 combines with J gene TRBJ1-1, with 8 nucleotides matching TRBD1. V was pared by 4 bases and J by 0 bases, with 2 bases of the junction left unmatched. Per germline, CDR1 SGHNT and CDR2 YYREEE (reference sequence). This CDR3 has 14 amino acids.